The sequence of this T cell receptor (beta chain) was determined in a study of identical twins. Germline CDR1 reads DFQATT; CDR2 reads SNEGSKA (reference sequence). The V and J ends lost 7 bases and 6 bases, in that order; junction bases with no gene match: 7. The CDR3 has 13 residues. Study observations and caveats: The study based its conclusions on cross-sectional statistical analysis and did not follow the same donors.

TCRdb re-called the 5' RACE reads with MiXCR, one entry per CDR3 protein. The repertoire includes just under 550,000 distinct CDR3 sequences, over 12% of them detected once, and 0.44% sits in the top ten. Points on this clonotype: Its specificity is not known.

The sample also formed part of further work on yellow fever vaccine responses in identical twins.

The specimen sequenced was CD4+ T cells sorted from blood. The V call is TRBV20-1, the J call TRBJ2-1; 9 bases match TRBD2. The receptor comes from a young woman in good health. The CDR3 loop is CSVSGRTTNEQFF. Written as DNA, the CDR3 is TGCAGTGTGAGCGGGAGGACTACCAATGAGCAGTTCTTC.